Below are 25 T cell receptor beta chains sequenced from a single sample in a study of breast tumors, draining lymph nodes, adjacent tissues. Axillary draining lymph nodes of breast cancer patients supplied the node samples. TCRdb itself ran the multiplex PCR reads through MiXCR, one entry per CDR3 protein. The sample shows about 89,000 distinct CDR3 sequences, around 29% of them seen only once. The material sequenced was axillary lymph node tissue. These receptors came from a female donor with breast cancer. Some clones in this sample may be carry-over from other donors' samples.

This clonotype was found a few times. A much larger clone sits a single nucleotide away, making a read error possible. The gene calls are TRBV6-5 and TRBJ2-3; D call uncertain. From germline, CDR1 is MNHEY and CDR2 SVGAGI. The V gene lost 5 bases and the J gene lost 0 bases, with 15 bases spanning the gap. There are 16 residues in the CDR3. The DNA for the CDR3 is TGTGCCAGCAGTCAAGGACCTGACCCTAGCACAGATACGCAGTATTTT. Translating gives CASSQGPDPSTDTQYF.

This chain uses TRBV7-9 with TRBJ1-6, with D perhaps matching TRBD1 (6 bases). The CDR3 sequence is 15 residues long. The V gene lost 5 bases and the J gene lost 13 bases, with 21 bases spanning the gap. The germline V gene encodes CDR1 SEHNR and CDR2 FQNEAQ (reference sequence). CDR3 DNA sequence: TGTGCCAGCAGCCCAAGGGGGGCCGGTGGGTCGCCCCTCCACTTT. Translated, it gives CASSPRGAGGSPLHF. Combining the CDR3 with reference TRBV7-9 and TRBJ1-6 gives the whole variable domain DTGVSQNPRHKITKRGQNVTFRCDPISEHNRLYWYRQTLGQGPEFLTYFQNEAQLEKSRLLSDRFSAERPKGSFSTLEIQRTEQGDSAMYLCASSPRGAGGSPLHFGNGTRLTVT.

This clonotype was counted only a few times. The chain has TRBV6-2 or TRBV6-3 and TRBJ2-1; D is unclear. The CDR3 is 13 residues long. V was cut by 1 base and J by 9 bases, with 10 bases left in between. Germline V lookup: CDR1 MNHEY, CDR2 SVGEGT. DNA for the CDR3: TGTGCCAGCAGTTACTTCCAGGCCGGTGAGCAGTTCTTC. Protein: CASSYFQAGEQFF.

This clonotype was recorded many times. This chain connects TRBV7-9 to TRBJ2-4, with D possibly being TRBD1 or TRBD2 (5 bases each). V dropped 5 bases and J dropped 2 bases, with 16 bases sitting between them. Germline CDR1 and CDR2: SEHNR and FQNEAQ (reference sequence). CDR3 length: 16 residues. CDR3 nucleotide sequence: TGTGCCAGCAGCCCGGGACCATTAACAACCAAAAACATTCAGTACTTC. Amino acids: CASSPGPLTTKNIQYF.

The V gene is TRBV13, the J gene TRBJ2-3, with a tentative D call TRBD1 (6 bases). Germline V gene lookup returns CDR1 PRHDT and CDR2 FYEKMQ (reference sequence). V was shortened by 6 bases and J by 4 bases, with 17 bases between the two germline ends. The CDR3 loop spans 15 amino acids. The CDR3 sequence: CASSKGVSTPDTQYF. The CDR3 nucleotides read TGTGCCAGCAGTAAGGGGGTGTCAACCCCAGATACGCAGTATTTT.

This clonotype was counted at least ten times. The J gene is TRBJ2-3, the V gene TRBV19; D assignment may be TRBD1 or TRBD2 (5 bases each). V was pared by 9 bases and J by 2 bases, with 12 bases between. The CDR3 totals 13 residues. Germline V gene sequence: CDR1 LNHDA, CDR2 SQIVND (reference sequence). The CDR3 reads CASRDGATDTQYF. In DNA form, the CDR3 reads TGTGCCAGCAGGGACGGAGCCACAGATACGCAGTATTTT. Variable domain in full (rest from reference TRBV19 and TRBJ2-3): DGGITQSPKYLFRKEGQNVTLSCEQNLNHDAMYWYRQDPGQGLRLIYYSQIVNDFQKGDIAEGYSVSREKKESFPLTVTSAQKNPTAFYLCASRDGATDTQYFGPGTRLTVL.

This clonotype occurred many times. One end of the junction fails to match germline, which may point to a read error. J is TRBJ1-2 and V is TRBV5-6; 7 nucleotides line up with TRBD1. There are 12 residues in the CDR3. Germline V gene lookup returns CDR1 SGHDT and CDR2 YYEEEE. The CDR3 reads CAGSFGQDGYTF. As DNA, the CDR3 is TGTGCCGGCAGCTTTGGACAGGATGGCTACACCTTC.

In this sample, this clonotype turned up once. The chain employs TRBV20-1 and TRBJ2-3; maybe TRBD1 (5 bases). V gave up 2 bases and J gave up 6 bases, with 9 bases separating them. The CDR3 has 12 amino acids. Per the germline V gene, CDR1 is DFQATT and CDR2 is SNEGSKA (reference sequence). This chain's CDR3 is CSARSPGDTQYF. CDR3 DNA: TGCAGTGCTAGATCACCAGGGGATACGCAGTATTTT.

This clonotype was observed many times. Being one base from a much bigger clone, this may be a read error. The rearrangement joins TRBV5-5 to TRBJ2-2; D remains ambiguous. V lost 2 bases and J 6 bases, leaving 11 bases between the germline ends. This CDR3 contains 14 residues. Per the germline V gene, CDR1 is SGHKS and CDR2 is YYEKEE (reference sequence). CDR3 coding DNA: TGTGCCAGCAGCTTTTCGGCGACCGCCGGGGAGCTGTTTTTT. Amino acids: CASSFSATAGELFF.

Notes on this clonotype: One end of the junction varies from germline; a read error may be responsible. The chain employs TRBV14 and TRBJ1-5; 8 bases agree with TRBD1. Germline CDR1 and CDR2: SGHDN and FVKESK. The length of the CDR3 is 15 residues. CDR3 protein: CASTKDREGNQPQHF. The CDR3 bases are TGCGCCAGCACCAAGGACAGGGAGGGAAATCAGCCCCAGCATTTT.

The chain joins TRBV19 to TRBJ1-2; tentative D call: TRBD1 (5 bases). Looked up from germline, CDR1 is LNHDA and CDR2 is SQIVND (reference sequence). Trimming shortened V by 2 bases and J by 4 bases, and 11 bases separated the two germline ends. This CDR3 is 14 amino acids long. The CDR3 protein is CASSIRGSSYGYTF. The CDR3 nucleotides are TGTGCCAGTAGTATAAGGGGATCTAGCTATGGCTACACCTTC.

This clonotype was counted ten times or more. This could be a read error, since a much larger clone is one nucleotide away. The chain links TRBV11-2 to TRBJ2-7; either TRBD1 or TRBD2 may supply D (5 bases each). CDR1 is SGHAT and CDR2 is FQNNGV in the germline V gene. CDR3 length: 14 amino acids. Between the trimmed V and J ends, which lost 4 bases and 2 bases, there was a span of 12 bases. DNA for the CDR3: TGTGCCAGCAGCTCGGGACCCAAGCCCTACGAGCAGTACTTC. As protein: CASSSGPKPYEQYF.

This clonotype was observed many times. The gene calls are TRBV29-1 and TRBJ2-7, with D perhaps being TRBD1 or TRBD2 (5 bases each). The V end lost 6 bases, the J end lost 7 bases, and 22 bases lay between the germline ends. The CDR3 extends over 14 amino acids. Looked up from germline, CDR1 is SQVTM and CDR2 is ANQGSEA. This chain's CDR3 is CSVLPRDGIREQYF. The DNA of the CDR3 is TGCAGCGTCCTACCCCGGGACGGCATTCGGGAGCAGTACTTC.

This clonotype was recorded at least ten times. The rearrangement joins TRBV7-2 to TRBJ1-3; no definite D call. Deletions cut 5 bases from V and 0 bases from J, with 11 bases between. Germline lookup yields CDR1 SGHTA and CDR2 FQGNSA. The CDR3 totals 15 residues. This chain's CDR3 is CASSTETGSGNTIYF. The CDR3 nucleotides read TGTGCCAGCAGCACCGAAACGGGCTCTGGAAACACCATATATTTT.

About this clonotype: Germline and junction disagree at one end, which may indicate a read error. This rearrangement joins TRBV15 to TRBJ1-6; D might be TRBD1 (6 bases). The CDR3 is made up of 16 amino acids. Germline lookup yields CDR1 LNHNV and CDR2 YYDKDF (reference sequence). The DNA for the CDR3 is TGTGCTACCAGCAGAGGACTCCGGGACAAAAGTTCACCCCTCCACTTT. It codes for CATSRGLRDKSSPLHF.

On this clonotype: One end of the junction fails to match germline, which may point to a read error. This chain links TRBV7-9 with TRBJ1-1; D is possibly TRBD1 (5 bases). Germline-derived CDR1 and CDR2 are SEHNR and FQNEAQ (reference sequence). The CDR3 contains 13 residues. The CDR3 bases are TGTGCCGGCAGAGCAGGCAGGGTGGGTGAAGCTTTCTTT. This sequence encodes CAGRAGRVGEAFF.

This clonotype was counted ten times or more. The chain joins TRBV20-1 to TRBJ1-1; TRBD1 aligns across 12 bases. Germline V CDR1 and CDR2: DFQATT, SNEGSKA (reference sequence). This CDR3 is 16 amino acids long. V dropped 6 bases and J dropped 5; count of bases not matched to a gene: 13. CDR3 loop: CSAGPGTGGDWTEAFF. The CDR3 nucleotides are TGCAGTGCCGGACCGGGGACAGGGGGCGATTGGACTGAAGCTTTCTTT.

As concerns this clonotype: An end of the junction differs from the germline gene, which may be a read error. The V and J genes are TRBV15 and TRBJ2-7; D might be TRBD1 or TRBD2, each matching 5 bases. Germline V gene data show CDR1 as LNHNV and CDR2 as YYDKDF (reference sequence). This CDR3 comprises 15 residues. CDR3 protein: CATSRGFGTAYEQYF. As DNA, the CDR3 is TGTGCCACCAGTAGAGGGTTTGGGACCGCCTACGAGCAGTACTTC.

This clonotype came up many times. The gene calls are TRBV7-9 and TRBJ2-4, with D possibly being TRBD2 (6 bases). Germline-derived CDR1 and CDR2 are SEHNR and FQNEAQ (reference sequence). V was clipped by 0 bases and J by 5 bases, with 14 bases between them. The CDR3 sequence is 16 residues long. The DNA for the CDR3 is TGTGCCAGCAGCTTAGCGGGAGGTCCCGAAGAAAACATTCAGTACTTC. Amino acid sequence: CASSLAGGPEENIQYF.

This clonotype came up many times. The chain links TRBV20-1 to TRBJ2-5, with 9 bases lining up with TRBD1. Losses at the gene ends were 2 bases for V and 5 bases for J; bases not matched to a gene: 9. The CDR3 consists of 15 residues. Germline V gives CDR1 DFQATT, CDR2 SNEGSKA (reference sequence). This chain's CDR3 is CSARRPGTGRETQYF. The CDR3, as DNA: TGCAGTGCTAGACGTCCCGGGACAGGGCGGGAGACCCAGTACTTC.

This clonotype was counted many times. V is TRBV14 and J is TRBJ2-7; D gene uncertain. V gave up 8 bases and J gave up 3 bases, with 14 bases separating them. Germline assignment: CDR1 SGHDN and CDR2 FVKESK. There are 13 residues in the CDR3. The CDR3 DNA reads TGTGCCAGCCAAAATAGAGATATCTACGAGCAGTACTTC. The encoded protein is CASQNRDIYEQYF.

This clonotype appeared many times. The chain is built from TRBV7-6 and TRBJ2-5; 12 positions agree with TRBD2. V lost 4 bases to trimming and J lost 4 bases; unmatched junction nucleotides: 1. The CDR3 extends over 14 amino acids. Germline loops: CDR1 SGHVS, CDR2 FNYEAQ. The CDR3 region has the DNA TGTGCCAGCAGCTCGGGACTAGCGGGAGAGACCCAGTACTTC. Translating it yields CASSSGLAGETQYF.

This clonotype occurred once. A read error may account for a junction end that differs from germline. The chain carries TRBV6-6 and TRBJ2-1; D is perhaps TRBD1 or TRBD2 (6 bases each). There are 14 residues in the CDR3. The germline CDR1 and CDR2 sequences are MNHNY and SVGAGI (reference sequence). DNA for the CDR3: TGTGCCAGCAATCAGAGGGGGGCGGGCCATGAGCAGCTCTTC. This gives the protein CASNQRGAGHEQLF.

With regard to this clonotype: Since no conserved phenylalanine or tryptophan closes the CDR3, a read error is the likely cause. The limits of the CDR3 on the DNA are not certain, so only TCRdb's listed CDR3 is given. This chain connects TRBV20-1 to TRBJ1-4. The CDR3 is 8 amino acids long, termini counted. Germline V gene sequence: CDR1 DFQATT, CDR2 SNEGSKA (reference sequence). This chain's CDR3 is CSARDYSP.

The chain employs TRBV6-2 or TRBV6-3 and TRBJ2-1; 9 bases map to TRBD1. Germline loops: CDR1 MNHEY, CDR2 SVGEGT. V was pared by 8 bases and J by 8 bases, with 22 bases of the junction left unmatched. The CDR3 runs 18 residues. CDR3 protein: CASGWDREFGETVYEQFF. CDR3 DNA sequence: TGTGCCAGCGGTTGGGACAGGGAATTCGGTGAAACGGTGTATGAGCAGTTCTTC.